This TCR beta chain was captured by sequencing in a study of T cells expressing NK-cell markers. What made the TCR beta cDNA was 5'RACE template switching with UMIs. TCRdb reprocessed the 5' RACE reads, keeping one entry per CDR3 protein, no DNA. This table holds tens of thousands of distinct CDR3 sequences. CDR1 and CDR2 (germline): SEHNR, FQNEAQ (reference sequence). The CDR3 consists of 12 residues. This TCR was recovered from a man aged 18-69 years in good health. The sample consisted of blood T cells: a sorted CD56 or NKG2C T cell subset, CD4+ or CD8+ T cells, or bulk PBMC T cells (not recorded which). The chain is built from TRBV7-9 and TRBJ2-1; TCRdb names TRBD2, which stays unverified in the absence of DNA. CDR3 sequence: CASSLGDSSSFF.